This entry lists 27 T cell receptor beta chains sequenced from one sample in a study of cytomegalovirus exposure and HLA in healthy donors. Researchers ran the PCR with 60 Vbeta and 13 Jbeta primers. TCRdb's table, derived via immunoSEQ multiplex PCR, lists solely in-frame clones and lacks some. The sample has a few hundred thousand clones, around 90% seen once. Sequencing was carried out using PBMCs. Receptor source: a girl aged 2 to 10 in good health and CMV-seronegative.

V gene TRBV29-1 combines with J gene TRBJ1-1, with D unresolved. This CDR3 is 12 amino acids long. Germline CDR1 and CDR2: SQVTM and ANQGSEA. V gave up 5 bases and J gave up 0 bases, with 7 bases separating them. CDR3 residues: CSVKGVNTEAFF. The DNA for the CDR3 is TGCAGCGTTAAAGGCGTGAACACTGAAGCTTTCTTT.

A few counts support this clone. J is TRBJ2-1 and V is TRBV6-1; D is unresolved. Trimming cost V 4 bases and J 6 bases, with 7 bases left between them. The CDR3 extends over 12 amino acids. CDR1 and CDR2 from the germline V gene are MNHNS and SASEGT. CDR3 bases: TGTGCCAGCAGTGCCAGGCTCAATGAGCAGTTCTTC. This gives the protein CASSARLNEQFF.

CDR3 DNA: TGTGCCAGCAGCATGGGGACAGGGGTTGGCTACACCTTC. Protein sequence: CASSMGTGVGYTF. The rearrangement uses TRBV11-2 and TRBJ1-2; 10 nucleotides align to TRBD1. The CDR3 covers 13 residues. Germline V gene data show CDR1 as SGHAT and CDR2 as FQNNGV. The V gene end was trimmed by 5 bases and the J gene end by 7 bases; junction bases not matched to a gene: 4.

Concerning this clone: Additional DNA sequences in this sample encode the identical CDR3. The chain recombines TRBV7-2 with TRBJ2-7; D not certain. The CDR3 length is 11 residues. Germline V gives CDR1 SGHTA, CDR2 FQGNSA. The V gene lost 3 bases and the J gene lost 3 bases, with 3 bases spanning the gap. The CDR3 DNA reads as TGTGCCAGCAGCTTTAGCTACGAGCAGTACTTC. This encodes CASSFSYEQYF.

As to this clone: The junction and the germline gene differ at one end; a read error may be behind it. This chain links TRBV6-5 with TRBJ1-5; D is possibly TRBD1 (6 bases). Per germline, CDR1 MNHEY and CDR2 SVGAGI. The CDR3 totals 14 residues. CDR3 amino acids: CASSYRGSSQPQHF. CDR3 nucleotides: TGTGCCAGCAGTTACAGGGGGAGCAGTCAGCCCCAGCATTTT.

For the CDR3, the DNA is TGTGCCAGCAGCTTAGGGCTCCAGGGGACAGATACGCAGTATTTT. Protein product: CASSLGLQGTDTQYF. The chain links TRBV7-3 to TRBJ2-3; possibly TRBD1 for D (6 bases). With 2 bases removed from V and 3 bases from J, the gap between germline ends came to 12 bases. The V gene's germline CDR1 is SGHTA and CDR2 FQGTGA. The CDR3 is made up of 15 amino acids.

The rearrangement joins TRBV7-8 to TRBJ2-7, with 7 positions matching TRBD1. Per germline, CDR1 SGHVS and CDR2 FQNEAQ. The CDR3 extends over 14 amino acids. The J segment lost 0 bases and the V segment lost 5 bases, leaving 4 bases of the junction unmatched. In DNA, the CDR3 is TGTGCCAGCAGCCTAGGGGACAGCTCCTACGAGCAGTACTTC. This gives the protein CASSLGDSSYEQYF. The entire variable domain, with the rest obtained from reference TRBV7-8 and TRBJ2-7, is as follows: GAGVSQSPRYKVAKRGQDVALRCDPISGHVSLFWYQQALGQGPEFLTYFQNEAQLDKSGLPSDRFFAERPEGSVSTLKIQRTQQEDSAVYLCASSLGDSSYEQYFGPGTRLTVT.

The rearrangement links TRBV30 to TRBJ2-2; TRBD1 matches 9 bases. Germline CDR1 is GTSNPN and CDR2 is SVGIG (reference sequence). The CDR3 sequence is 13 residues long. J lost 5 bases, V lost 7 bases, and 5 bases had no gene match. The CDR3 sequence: CAYRQGGTGELFF. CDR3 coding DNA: TGTGCCTATAGACAGGGGGGTACCGGGGAGCTGTTTTTT.

In DNA, the CDR3 is TGTGCCAGCTCACCAGACAGCCCGCGAAATCAGCCCCAGCATTTT. This sequence encodes CASSPDSPRNQPQHF. The chain employs TRBV18 and TRBJ1-5, with D maybe TRBD1 (5 bases). The CDR3 is 15 residues long. CDR1 is KGHSH, CDR2 LQKENI, per germline. Between the trimmed V and J ends, which lost 2 bases and 4 bases, there was a span of 12 bases.

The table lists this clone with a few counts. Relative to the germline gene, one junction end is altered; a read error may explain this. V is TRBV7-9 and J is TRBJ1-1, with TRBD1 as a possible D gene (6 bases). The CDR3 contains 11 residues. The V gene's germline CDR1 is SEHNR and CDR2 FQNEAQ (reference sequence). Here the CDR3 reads CAGGPNTEAFF. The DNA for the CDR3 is TGCGCGGGGGGGCCGAACACTGAAGCTTTCTTT. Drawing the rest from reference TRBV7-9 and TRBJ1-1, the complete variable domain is DTGVSQNPRHKITKRGQNVTFRCDPISEHNRLYWYRQTLGQGPEFLTYFQNEAQLEKSRLLSDRFSAERPKGSFSTLEIQRTEQGDSAMYLCAGGPNTEAFFGQGTRLTVV.

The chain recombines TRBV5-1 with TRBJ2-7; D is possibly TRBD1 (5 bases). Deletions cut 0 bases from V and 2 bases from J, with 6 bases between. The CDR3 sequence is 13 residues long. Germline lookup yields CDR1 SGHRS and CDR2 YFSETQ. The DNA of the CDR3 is TGCGCCAGCAGCTTGGAACAGGCCTACGAGCAGTACTTC. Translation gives CASSLEQAYEQYF.

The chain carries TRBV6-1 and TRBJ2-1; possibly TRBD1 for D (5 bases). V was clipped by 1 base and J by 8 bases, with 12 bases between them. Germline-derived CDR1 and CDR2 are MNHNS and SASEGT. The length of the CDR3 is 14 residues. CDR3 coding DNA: TGTGCCAGCAGTGAAGGACAGACTGGGGATGAGCAGTTCTTC. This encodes CASSEGQTGDEQFF.

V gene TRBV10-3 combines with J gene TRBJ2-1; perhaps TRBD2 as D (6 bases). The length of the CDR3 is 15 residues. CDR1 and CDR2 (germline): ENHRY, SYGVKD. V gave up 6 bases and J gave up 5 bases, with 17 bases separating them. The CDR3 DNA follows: TGTGCCATCAGGGGCGGGACCACCCGGGACAATGAGCAGTTCTTC. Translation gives CAIRGGTTRDNEQFF.

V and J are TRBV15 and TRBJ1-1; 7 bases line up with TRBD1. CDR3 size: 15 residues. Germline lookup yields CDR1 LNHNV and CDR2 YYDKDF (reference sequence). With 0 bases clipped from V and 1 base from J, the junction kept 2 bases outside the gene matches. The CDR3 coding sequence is TGTGCCACCAGCAGAGACAGGGGGAAGAACACTGAAGCTTTCTTT. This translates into CATSRDRGKNTEAFF.

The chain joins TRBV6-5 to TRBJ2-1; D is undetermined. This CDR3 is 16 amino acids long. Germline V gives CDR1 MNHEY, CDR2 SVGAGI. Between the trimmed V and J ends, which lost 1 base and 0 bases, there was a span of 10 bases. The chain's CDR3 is CASSYFGGSSYNEQFF. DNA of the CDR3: TGTGCCAGCAGTTACTTCGGCGGTAGCTCCTACAATGAGCAGTTCTTC.

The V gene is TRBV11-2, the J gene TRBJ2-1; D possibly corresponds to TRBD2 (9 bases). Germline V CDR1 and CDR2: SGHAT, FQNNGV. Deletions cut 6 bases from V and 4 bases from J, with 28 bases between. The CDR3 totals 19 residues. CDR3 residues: CASRAGTGKGTSIYNEQFF. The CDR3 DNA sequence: TGTGCCAGCAGGGCCGGGACAGGTAAAGGGACTAGCATTTACAATGAGCAGTTCTTC.

The CDR3 sequence: CASSLGLQPQHF. Here the CDR3 DNA reads TGTGCCAGCAGCTTGGGACTTCAGCCCCAGCATTTT. V is TRBV5-6 and J is TRBJ1-5, with unresolved D. Trimming removed 0 bases at V and 6 bases at J, with 4 bases between. This CDR3 region has 12 residues. The germline V gene encodes CDR1 SGHDT and CDR2 YYEEEE.

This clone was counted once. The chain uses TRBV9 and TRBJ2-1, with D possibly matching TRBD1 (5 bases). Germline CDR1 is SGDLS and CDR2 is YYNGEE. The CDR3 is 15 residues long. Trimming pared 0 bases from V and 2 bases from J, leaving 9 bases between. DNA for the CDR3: TGTGCCAGCAGCGTAGGGGGCTCCACCTACAATGAGCAGTTCTTC. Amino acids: CASSVGGSTYNEQFF.

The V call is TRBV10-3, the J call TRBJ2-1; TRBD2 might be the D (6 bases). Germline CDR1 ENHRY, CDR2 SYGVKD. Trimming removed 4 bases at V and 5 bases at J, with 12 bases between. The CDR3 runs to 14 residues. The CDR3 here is CAISGMWEDNEQFF. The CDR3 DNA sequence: TGTGCCATCAGTGGGATGTGGGAGGACAATGAGCAGTTCTTC.

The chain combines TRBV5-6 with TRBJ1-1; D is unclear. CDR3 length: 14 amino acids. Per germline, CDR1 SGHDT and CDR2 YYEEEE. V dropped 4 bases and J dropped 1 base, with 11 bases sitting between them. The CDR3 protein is CASSVGLENTEAFF. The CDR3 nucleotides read TGTGCCAGCAGCGTAGGACTGGAGAACACTGAAGCTTTCTTT.

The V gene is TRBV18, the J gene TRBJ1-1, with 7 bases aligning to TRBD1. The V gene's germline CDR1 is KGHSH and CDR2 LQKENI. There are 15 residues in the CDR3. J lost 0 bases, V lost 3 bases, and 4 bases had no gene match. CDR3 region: CASSPTGVVNTEAFF. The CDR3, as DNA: TGTGCCAGCTCACCCACAGGGGTGGTGAACACTGAAGCTTTCTTT.

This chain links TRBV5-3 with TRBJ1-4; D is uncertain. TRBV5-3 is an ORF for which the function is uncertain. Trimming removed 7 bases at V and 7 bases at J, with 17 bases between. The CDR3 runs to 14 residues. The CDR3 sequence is CARAGFRGSEKLFF. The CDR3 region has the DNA TGTGCCAGAGCGGGGTTCAGAGGGAGTGAAAAACTGTTTTTT.

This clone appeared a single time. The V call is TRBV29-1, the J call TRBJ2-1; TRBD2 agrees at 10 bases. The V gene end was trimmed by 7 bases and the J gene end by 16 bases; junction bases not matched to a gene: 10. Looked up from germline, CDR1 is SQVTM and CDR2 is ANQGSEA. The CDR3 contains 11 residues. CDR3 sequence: CSGVQRGGLFF. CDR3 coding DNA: TGCAGCGGCGTCCAGCGGGGGGGCCTATTCTTC.

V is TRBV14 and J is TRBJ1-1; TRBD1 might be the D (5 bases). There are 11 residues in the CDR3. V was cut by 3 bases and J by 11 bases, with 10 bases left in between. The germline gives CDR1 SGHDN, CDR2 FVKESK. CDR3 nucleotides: TGTGCCAGCAGCCAGGCGCGGGGGGCTTTCTTT. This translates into CASSQARGAFF.

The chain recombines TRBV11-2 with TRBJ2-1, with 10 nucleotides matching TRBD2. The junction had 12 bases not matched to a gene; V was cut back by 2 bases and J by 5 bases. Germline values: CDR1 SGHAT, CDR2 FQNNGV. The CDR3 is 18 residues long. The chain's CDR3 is CASSLINWASGSNNEQFF. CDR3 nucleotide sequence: TGTGCCAGCAGCTTAATTAACTGGGCTAGCGGGAGTAACAATGAGCAGTTCTTC.

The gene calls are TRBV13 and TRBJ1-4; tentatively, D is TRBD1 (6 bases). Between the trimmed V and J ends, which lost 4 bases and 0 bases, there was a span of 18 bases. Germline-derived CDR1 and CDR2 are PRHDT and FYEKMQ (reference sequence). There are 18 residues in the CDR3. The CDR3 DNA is TGTGCCAGCAGCTGGTCACAGGGCCTCCTTGCAACTAATGAAAAACTGTTTTTT. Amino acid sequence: CASSWSQGLLATNEKLFF. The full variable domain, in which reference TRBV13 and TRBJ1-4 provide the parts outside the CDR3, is AAGVIQSPRHLIKEKRETATLKCYPIPRHDTVYWYQQGPGQDPQFLISFYEKMQSDKGSIPDRFSAQQFSDYHSELNMSSLELGDSALYFCASSWSQGLLATNEKLFFGSGTQLSVL.

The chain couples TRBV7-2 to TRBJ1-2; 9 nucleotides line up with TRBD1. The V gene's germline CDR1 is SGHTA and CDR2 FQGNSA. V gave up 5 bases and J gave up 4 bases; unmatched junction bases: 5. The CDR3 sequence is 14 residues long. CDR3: CASSRQGVGYGYTF. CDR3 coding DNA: TGTGCCAGCAGCCGACAGGGGGTAGGCTATGGCTACACCTTC.